Reported below is one T cell receptor beta chain. Antigen: not known. This CDR3 region has 14 residues. With V trimmed by 3 bases and J by 4 bases, 2 bases remained unmatched. Via MiXCR, TCRdb re-called the reads, giving one row per CDR3 protein. There are hundreds of thousands of distinct CDR3 sequences in the sample; around 32% occur only once, and 15% to 20% lies in the top ten. This specimen belongs to a study of T cell repertoires in cytomegalovirus infection. Looking at the study overall: Peptides in the study included HLA-C-restricted and HLA-B-restricted CMV epitopes. Both a matching HLA type and CMV infection were indicated by public TCR beta signatures. General study findings and limits: CMV-specific TCR beta clonotypes restricted by HLA-C were the ones dominating the ex vivo response.

Sample: cultured PBMCs, taken from culture after CMV antigen stimulation. This receptor was taken from a human donor in good health (CMV status not recorded). Some clones in this sample may be carry-over from other donors' samples. This sequence joins TRBV12-3 or TRBV12-4 and TRBJ2-2; 7 nucleotides align to TRBD1. The CDR3 here is CASSFPGGTGELFF. The CDR3 DNA follows: TGTGCCAGCAGTTTTCCAGGGGGCACCGGGGAGCTGTTTTTT.